Each of the 26 T cell receptor beta chains below was sequenced from the same sample in a study of T cell changes during pregnancy in multiple sclerosis. Clones were sequenced by immunoSEQ multiplex PCR, and TCRdb holds only the in-frame ones, with some missing. The data hold tens of thousands of clones, with 75% to 95% observed a single time. Sequenced material: peripheral blood, taken before pregnancy. These receptors were collected from a female donor with multiple sclerosis, enrolled in a pregnancy study.

The chain uses TRBV9 and TRBJ2-5, with 13 bases lining up with TRBD2. The junction had 13 bases not matched to a gene; V was cut back by 4 bases and J by 4 bases. This CDR3 contains 18 residues. Germline CDR1 and CDR2: SGDLS and YYNGEE. The CDR3 DNA follows: TGTGCCAGCAGCCCCCTGACTAGCGGGGGGCCGGGCGCAGAGACCCAGTACTTC. This sequence encodes CASSPLTSGGPGAETQYF.

This clone is a singleton in its sample. The V and J genes are TRBV2 and TRBJ1-2; D is unresolved. Deletions cut 9 bases from V and 8 bases from J, with 10 bases between. Per germline, CDR1 SNHLY and CDR2 FYNNEI. CDR3 length: 10 residues. The CDR3 DNA sequence: TGTGCCAGAATCCACAAGGGCTACACCTTC. Its protein is CARIHKGYTF. The full variable domain, with the rest looked up from reference TRBV2 and TRBJ1-2, is EPEVTQTPSHQVTQMGQEVILRCVPISNHLYFYWYRQILGQKVEFLVSFYNNEISEKSEIFDDQFSVERPDGSNFTLKIRSTKLEDSAMYFCARIHKGYTFGSGTRLTVV.

The chain recombines TRBV5-4 with TRBJ1-2; 8 bases are shared with TRBD1. Germline V gene lookup returns CDR1 SGHNT and CDR2 YYREEE (reference sequence). With V trimmed by 5 bases and J by 7 bases, 7 bases remained unmatched. CDR3 length: 13 amino acids. The CDR3: CASRGQGYRGYTF. Here the CDR3 DNA reads TGTGCCAGCAGAGGACAGGGATATCGTGGCTACACCTTC. Drawing the rest from reference TRBV5-4 and TRBJ1-2, the complete variable domain is ETGVTQSPTHLIKTRGQQVTLRCSSQSGHNTVSWYQQALGQGPQFIFQYYREEENGRGNFPPRFSGLQFPNYSSELNVNALELDDSALYLCASRGQGYRGYTFGSGTRLTVV.

The J gene is TRBJ2-1, the V gene TRBV28; 13 positions agree with TRBD2. Per the germline V gene, CDR1 is MDHEN and CDR2 is SYDVKM. V gave up 2 bases and J gave up 4 bases; unmatched junction bases: 8. The CDR3 runs 18 residues. Here the CDR3 DNA reads TGTGCCAGCAGTTTACTGACTAGCGGGAGGAGTTGGTACAATGAGCAGTTCTTC. Translated: CASSLLTSGRSWYNEQFF.

The gene calls are TRBV9 and TRBJ2-1, with 13 positions matching TRBD2. Trimming cost V 0 bases and J 11 bases; bases outside gene matches: 2. The CDR3 consists of 14 residues. The germline CDR1 and CDR2 sequences are SGDLS and YYNGEE. CDR3 sequence: CASSVGTSGSKQFF. The DNA of the CDR3 is TGTGCCAGCAGCGTAGGGACTAGCGGGAGTAAGCAGTTCTTC. The variable domain in full, with the rest retrieved from reference TRBV9 and TRBJ2-1, is DSGVTQTPKHLITATGQRVTLRCSPRSGDLSVYWYQQSLDQGLQFLIQYYNGEERAKGNILERFSAQQFPDLHSELNLSSLELGDSALYFCASSVGTSGSKQFFGPGTRLTVL.

The chain recombines TRBV5-1 with TRBJ2-1; D gene uncertain. Germline V CDR1 and CDR2: SGHRS, YFSETQ. This CDR3 has 15 amino acids. Trimming stripped 5 bases from V and 0 bases from J, with 12 bases between. In nucleotides, the CDR3 is TGCGCCAGCAGGGAGCGCCCCACCTCCTACAATGAGCAGTTCTTC. Protein sequence: CASRERPTSYNEQFF.

The chain uses TRBV18 and TRBJ2-6, with D maybe TRBD1 (5 bases). The CDR3 is made up of 16 amino acids. The ends were cut back, 3 bases at V and 2 bases at J, with 11 bases in the middle. CDR1 is KGHSH, CDR2 LQKENI, per germline. Here the CDR3 reads CASSPSGIAGANVLTF. The CDR3 DNA sequence: TGTGCCAGCTCACCCTCAGGGATCGCTGGGGCCAACGTCCTGACTTTC.

The gene calls are TRBV18 and TRBJ2-7; 7 bases are a match to TRBD1. The ends lost 3 bases at V and 5 bases at J; junction bases unmatched: 7. This CDR3 has 14 residues. Germline V gives CDR1 KGHSH, CDR2 LQKENI. In nucleotides, the CDR3 is TGTGCCAGCTCACCGGGGGACAGCTTCCACGAGCAGTACTTC. Translating it yields CASSPGDSFHEQYF.

This clone appeared a single time. The chain recombines TRBV5-1 with TRBJ1-2, with 10 bases aligning to TRBD1. Germline V lookup: CDR1 SGHRS, CDR2 YFSETQ. V shed 3 bases and J 2 bases; nucleotides not matched to a gene: 1. The CDR3 length is 14 residues. The CDR3 bases are TGCGCCAGCAGCTCGGGACAGGGGAACTATGGCTACACCTTC. This sequence encodes CASSSGQGNYGYTF.

CDR3 amino acids: CASSTPGEGDYGYTF. CDR3 DNA sequence: TGTGCCAGCAGCACTCCGGGAGAAGGTGACTATGGCTACACCTTC. The chain employs TRBV7-9 and TRBJ1-2; the D is unclear. This CDR3 contains 15 residues. Germline loops: CDR1 SEHNR, CDR2 FQNEAQ (reference sequence). Trimming took 5 bases from V and 3 from J, leaving 16 bases between them.

This chain connects TRBV19 to TRBJ2-7, with a tentative D call TRBD2 (5 bases). V lost 5 bases and J 5 bases, leaving 19 bases between the germline ends. The germline V gene encodes CDR1 LNHDA and CDR2 SQIVND (reference sequence). This CDR3 comprises 15 residues. The CDR3, as DNA: TGTGCCAGTAGTCGCCTCAACCCGGGGATTGACGAGCAGTACTTC. This codes for CASSRLNPGIDEQYF.

V gene TRBV10-3 combines with J gene TRBJ1-3, with 8 bases lining up with TRBD1. V trimming: 6 bases; J trimming: 2 bases; junction bases outside the gene matches: 0. CDR3 length: 13 amino acids. From germline, CDR1 is ENHRY and CDR2 SYGVKD. CDR3 region: CAIRDRAGNTIYF. The CDR3 DNA is TGTGCCATCAGGGACAGGGCTGGAAACACCATATATTTT.

This clone appeared a few times. J is TRBJ1-5 and V is TRBV9; tentatively, D is TRBD1 (5 bases). Per the germline V gene, CDR1 is SGDLS and CDR2 is YYNGEE. Trimming removed 4 bases at V and 1 base at J, with 12 bases between. This CDR3 has 15 residues. The chain's CDR3 is CASSPPQGSNQPQHF. CDR3 DNA sequence: TGTGCCAGCAGCCCTCCCCAGGGAAGCAATCAGCCCCAGCATTTT.

The count of this clone is one. V usage is TRBV18 and J usage is TRBJ2-5; TRBD1 aligns across 7 bases. The germline CDR1 and CDR2 sequences are KGHSH and LQKENI. The V gene end was trimmed by 2 bases and the J gene end by 4 bases; junction bases not matched to a gene: 4. The CDR3 spans 14 residues. The CDR3 DNA is TGTGCCAGCTCACCAGGGACAGTTGGAGAGACCCAGTACTTC. It encodes CASSPGTVGETQYF.

This sequence joins TRBV15 and TRBJ1-2; TRBD1 matches 8 bases. In germline, CDR1 is LNHNV, CDR2 YYDKDF (reference sequence). V gave up 5 bases and J gave up 1 base; unmatched junction bases: 9. The CDR3 covers 16 residues. The CDR3 protein is CATSLRQGARNYGYTF. Here the CDR3 DNA reads TGTGCCACCAGCTTAAGGCAGGGGGCCCGTAACTATGGCTACACCTTC.

The chain carries TRBV6-1 and TRBJ2-1; D call uncertain. The ends were cut back, 0 bases at V and 6 bases at J, with 12 bases in the middle. Germline V gene data show CDR1 as MNHNS and CDR2 as SASEGT. This CDR3 spans 15 amino acids. CDR3 loop: CASSEAVSTINEQFF. CDR3 nucleotide sequence: TGTGCCAGCAGTGAAGCAGTGAGCACCATCAATGAGCAGTTCTTC.

V usage is TRBV5-4 and J usage is TRBJ2-7; 7 bases line up with TRBD2. The V gene end was trimmed by 4 bases and the J gene end by 0 bases; junction bases not matched to a gene: 7. There are 15 residues in the CDR3. Germline V CDR1 and CDR2: SGHNT, YYREEE (reference sequence). The CDR3 sequence: CASSLEKRGSYEQYF. CDR3 nucleotide sequence: TGTGCCAGCAGCCTCGAAAAGCGGGGCTCCTACGAGCAGTACTTC.

For the CDR3, the DNA is TGTGCCAGCAGATCTACCGGGACAGCATTCTACGAGCAGTACTTC. Its protein product is CASRSTGTAFYEQYF. This rearrangement joins TRBV28 to TRBJ2-7; the match to TRBD1 covers 7 bases. The length of the CDR3 is 15 residues. Looked up from germline, CDR1 is MDHEN and CDR2 is SYDVKM. J was trimmed by 3 bases and V by 6 bases; bases with no gene match: 11.

This clone turned up a few times. The chain carries TRBV2 and TRBJ1-1; D not resolved. CDR3 length: 14 amino acids. Germline CDR1 is SNHLY and CDR2 is FYNNEI. V dropped 6 bases and J dropped 4 bases, with 15 bases sitting between them. Here the CDR3 reads CASSLRPPGTEAFF. Here the CDR3 DNA reads TGTGCCAGCAGCCTGAGGCCCCCGGGCACTGAAGCTTTCTTT.

The chain links TRBV9 to TRBJ1-2, with a possible D match to TRBD1 (5 bases). The CDR3 has 15 amino acids. Trimming removed 6 bases from V and 5 bases from J, with 20 bases in between. Per germline, CDR1 SGDLS and CDR2 YYNGEE. This CDR3 reads CASTLGTAGGYGYTF. In DNA, the CDR3 is TGTGCCAGCACCCTCGGGACCGCCGGGGGGTATGGCTACACCTTC.

J is TRBJ1-3 and V is TRBV27; 8 bases line up with TRBD1. This CDR3 contains 15 residues. V gave up 5 bases and J gave up 4 bases; unmatched junction bases: 7. Germline V gives CDR1 MNHEY, CDR2 SMNVEV (reference sequence). The CDR3 bases are TGTGCCAGCAGTAGGACAGGGACGCAAGGAAACACCATATATTTT. Its protein product is CASSRTGTQGNTIYF.

This chain uses TRBV30 with TRBJ1-3; D is unresolved. The CDR3 extends over 16 amino acids. V was shortened by 1 base and J by 1 base, with 14 bases between the two germline ends. The germline V gene has CDR1 GTSNPN and CDR2 SVGIG (reference sequence). CDR3 sequence reads: CAWSAGWAKSGNTIYF. The CDR3 region has the DNA TGTGCCTGGAGTGCTGGTTGGGCCAAGTCTGGAAACACCATATATTTT.

The gene calls are TRBV2 and TRBJ2-7; 7 positions match TRBD1. V was pared by 1 base and J by 5 bases, with 5 bases of the junction left unmatched. The CDR3 has 14 residues. CDR1 is SNHLY, CDR2 FYNNEI, per germline. The CDR3 region has the DNA TGTGCCAGCAGTGAAGGACAGGGAACAGACGAGCAGTACTTC. Residues: CASSEGQGTDEQYF.

The CDR3 DNA is TGCGCCAGCCGGACAGTTCGGTACCAAGAGACCCAGTACTTC. This encodes CASRTVRYQETQYF. The chain combines TRBV5-1 with TRBJ2-5, with a tentative D call TRBD1 (6 bases). V was clipped by 7 bases and J by 0 bases, with 13 bases between them. Germline loops: CDR1 SGHRS, CDR2 YFSETQ. The length of the CDR3 is 14 residues.

The chain combines TRBV6-1 with TRBJ1-5, with TRBD1 as a possible D gene (5 bases). The CDR3 is 14 amino acids. Trimming pared 6 bases from V and 7 bases from J, leaving 16 bases between. Germline values: CDR1 MNHNS, CDR2 SASEGT. The CDR3 region is CASRNQGFQQPQHF. CDR3 nucleotide sequence: TGTGCCAGCAGGAACCAGGGCTTCCAGCAGCCCCAGCATTTT.

This clone was detected only once. The V call is TRBV25-1, the J call TRBJ2-3, with a possible D match to TRBD1 (5 bases). Germline V lookup: CDR1 MGHDK, CDR2 SYGVNS. Trimming stripped 1 base from V and 6 bases from J, with 8 bases between. The CDR3 has 13 residues. CDR3 in DNA: TGTGCCAGCAGTGAATGGGGCTTGGATACGCAGTATTTT. It translates to CASSEWGLDTQYF.